This T cell receptor (beta chain) was captured by sequencing in a study of blood T cell repertoires in COVID-19. Germline V gives CDR1 SGHDT, CDR2 YYEEEE. This CDR3 region has 17 residues. J was trimmed by 8 bases and V by 0 bases; bases with no gene match: 13. Using immunoSEQ multiplex PCR, the repertoire was profiled, and TCRdb retains in-frame clones only, with some absent. The profile covers 250,000 to 350,000 clones, with 89% appearing a single time and approximately 0.85% taken by the ten largest. The gene calls are TRBV5-6 and TRBJ1-4; TRBD1 matches 7 bases. The TCR comes from a woman in her 40s who had recovered from COVID-19. Sequencing was performed on peripheral blood. CDR3 amino acids: CASSLARTGDGKEKLFF. CDR3 nucleotide sequence: TGTGCCAGCAGCTTGGCCCGAACAGGGGATGGGAAAGAAAAACTGTTTTTT.